The sequence of this T cell receptor (beta chain) was determined in a study of T cells in Graves' hyperthyroidism and ophthalmopathy. The TCR beta CDR3 regions underwent amplification using RNA transcripts as the source. Primed by the HTBI set, a first-round RT-PCR was run on the TCR CDR3. TCRdb fed the multiplex PCR reads into MiXCR, producing one record per CDR3 protein. The repertoire holds around 190,000 distinct CDR3 sequences, around a sixth seen once, with more than 50% in the top ten. This clonotype was observed a handful of times. A much more abundant neighbour one base away suggests this may be a read error. The V gene's germline CDR1 is SNHLY and CDR2 FYNNEI. There are 16 residues in the CDR3.

This clonotype was obtained from a woman between 45 and 60 years old with Graves' hyperthyroidism. This chain joins TRBV2 and TRBJ2-1; 9 bases line up with TRBD2. The sequenced sample was blood. This chain's CDR3 is CACSVAGGITYNEQFF. The CDR3 DNA reads as TGTGCCTGCAGCGTTGCGGGAGGGATAACCTACAATGAGCAGTTCTTC. The full variable domain, its missing parts supplied by reference TRBV2 and TRBJ2-1, is EPEVTQTPSHQVTQMGQEVILRCVPISNHLYFYWYRQILGQKVEFLVSFYNNEISEKSEIFDDQFSVERPDGSNFTLKIRSTKLEDSAMYFCACSVAGGITYNEQFFGPGTRLTVL.